A selection of T cell receptor beta chains follows, all from one sample in a study of T-cell memory formation after mild COVID-19. TCRdb passed the 5' RACE reads through MiXCR, listing each CDR3 protein once. The table lists 210,000 or so distinct CDR3 sequences, more than 9% of them singletons. Sequenced sample: PBMCs or a T cell subset sorted from them (not recorded which). The receptors come from a man in his late teens or twenties who had mild COVID-19 (a few samples of this study predate the infection). Cell type and time point are not known. Each CDR3 is given without its conserved first and last residue. The order of the fields is J gene, V gene, CDR3 protein.

>TRBJ1-4|TRBV4-1
ASSQDRGVEKLF
>TRBJ2-2|TRBV29-1
SVEDGGPNTGELF
>TRBJ1-2|TRBV6-5
ASREFRGGYT
>TRBJ2-5|TRBV6-5
ASRLAGGHETQY
>TRBJ1-2|TRBV5-1
ASRRVPGQGSGTDGYT
>TRBJ2-3|TRBV20-1
SATLAGAGGDTQY
>TRBJ2-1|TRBV20-1
SALGPGVEQF
>TRBJ1-2|TRBV5-1
ASSQVEGYGYT
>TRBJ1-6|TRBV12-3/TRBV12-4
ASSLRASWSPLH
>TRBJ2-2|TRBV2
ASLFQPGELF
>TRBJ2-3|TRBV7-2
ASSPSASGTDTQY
>TRBJ2-3|TRBV7-9
ASARSSTDTQY
>TRBJ2-7|TRBV5-1
ASSLTPSEQY
>TRBJ2-1|TRBV4-1
ASSPGQGWNEQF
>TRBJ1-2|TRBV20-1
SAVFRVFYGYT
>TRBJ2-5|TRBV5-1
ASSFDRLGETQY
>TRBJ2-7|TRBV3-1
ASSQAGPGTYEQY
>TRBJ2-2|TRBV5-1
ASSLGPRTNTGELF
>TRBJ2-7|TRBV7-8
ASSTRTHQLSYEQY
>TRBJ2-5|TRBV20-1
SAGYRTPETQY
>TRBJ2-4|TRBV20-1
SAVRPGEDIQY
>TRBJ2-5|TRBV4-1
ASSHRLAGYQETQY
>TRBJ2-3|TRBV6-5
ASSYWGDTQY
>TRBJ2-3|TRBV7-2
ASSYPVGGVVDTQY
>TRBJ2-6|TRBV19
ASSTLPGAGANVLT
>TRBJ1-3|TRBV21-1
ASSPAHRGAFSGNTIY
>TRBJ2-3|TRBV12-3/TRBV12-4
ASSFAGSPDTQY
>TRBJ2-2|TRBV6-5
ASSRATISGELF
>TRBJ2-3|TRBV30
AWRTVLGSRTDTQY
>TRBJ1-2|TRBV15
ATSRSKSGLGGYT
>TRBJ2-7|TRBV6-5
ATSRVGVGYEQY
>TRBJ2-3|TRBV20-1
SARDALAGGGDTQY
>TRBJ2-6|TRBV7-2
ASRGYLGNGANVLT
>TRBJ2-7|TRBV5-1
ASSLIGESYEQY
>TRBJ1-2|TRBV20-1
SAYTGPSGYT
>TRBJ2-3|TRBV6-5
ASSYSGQLLPDTQY
>TRBJ1-2|TRBV12-3/TRBV12-4
ASRTAGGFYGYT
>TRBJ2-5|TRBV28
ASNSRGQETQY
>TRBJ1-5|TRBV21-1
ASTARDRGNQPQH
>TRBJ2-1|TRBV10-3
AISEAGRAPNEQF
>TRBJ2-3|TRBV20-1
SASLRGVTDTQY
>TRBJ2-1|TRBV7-8
ASRPGTGRDEQF
>TRBJ1-1|TRBV6-2/TRBV6-3
AIWTEAF
>TRBJ2-4|TRBV9
ASSAGHRANIQY
>TRBJ1-3|TRBV10-1
ASSVEGFSGNTIY
>TRBJ1-2|TRBV4-2
ASSQVGDGYT
>TRBJ1-1|TRBV4-2
ASSLTQGQTSNTEAF
>TRBJ2-1|TRBV6-5
ASSQLSGGERRGEQF
>TRBJ1-4|TRBV27
ASRRTGEGEKLF
>TRBJ2-3|TRBV2
ASSEAVYTQY
>TRBJ1-1|TRBV7-9
ASSLQGNYGTEAF
>TRBJ1-3|TRBV29-1
SAGQGASGNTIY
>TRBJ2-3|TRBV7-2
ASSLEAENTQY
>TRBJ1-4|TRBV7-9
ASSPDRANEKLF
>TRBJ2-5|TRBV5-1
ASRLGISQETQY
>TRBJ1-6|TRBV15
ATSRDRGQVLEV
>TRBJ1-1|TRBV7-2
ASSHYRASNTEAF
>TRBJ2-3|TRBV4-3
ASSRGGLADTQY
>TRBJ2-2|TRBV12-3/TRBV12-4
ASSAVAGGSTGELF